Sequencing of this TCR beta chain was carried out in a study of blood T cells in healthy people across ages. This clonotype was recorded a few times. The antigen remains unidentified. A sample-barcoded 5' primer and a J-beta primer mix were used in a second PCR of roughly 6 to 12 cycles. TCRdb itself ran the 5' RACE reads through MiXCR, one entry per CDR3 protein. The data hold hundreds of thousands of distinct CDR3 sequences, with 22% observed a single time. Study-wide results and caveats: While age rose, TCR beta diversity per million T cells dropped in a roughly linear way. Not knowing donor CMV status may have confounded expanded clonotype changes. Diversity was higher, and naive CD4+ cells more numerous, in long-lived donors than in aged donors.

V lost 3 bases to trimming and J lost 2 bases; unmatched junction nucleotides: 2. The CDR3 totals 14 residues. Germline-derived CDR1 and CDR2 are MGHDK and SYGVNS. This clonotype was obtained from a man between 70 and 80 years old in good health. What was sequenced was blood. This chain uses TRBV25-1 with TRBJ2-7; 9 bases align to TRBD1. The CDR3, as DNA: TGTGCCAGCAGTGACGGGACAGGGCCCTACGAGCAGTACTTC. This translates into CASSDGTGPYEQYF.